The T cell receptor (beta chain) under discussion was sequenced for a study of regulatory T cells in long-lasting Graves disease (dated by TCRdb to the early 2020s). Broadly, across the study: Persistent Graves' disease was defined as antithyroid drug treatment for over 5 years with persistently positive TSH receptor autoantibodies. Patients with persistent Graves' disease were compared with patients with newly diagnosed Graves' disease using TCR sequencing and RNA sequencing of peripheral blood. The study was conducted in China and was registered as a clinical trial. A total of about 35 samples underwent TCR sequencing, from about 13 patients with persistent Graves' disease and about 20 patients with newly diagnosed Graves' disease. Antithyroid drugs had been taken for 8.5 to 13 years on average by persistent Graves' disease patients in the clinical cohort.

Overall results and qualifications from the work: As a limitation, the authors acknowledged that the small sample size may reduce accuracy. Sequencing and analysis were limited to the TCR beta chain. More public clonotypes were shared among persistent patients (about 2,800) than among newly diagnosed patients (roughly 1,000). Preferential use of TRBV28, TRBJ1-2 and TRBJ2-5 was observed in persistent disease, whereas TRBV20-1 and TRBJ2-1 were favored in newly diagnosed disease. Because the primary lesion, thyroid tissue, could not be accessed, the study looked at peripheral blood alone. Compared with newly diagnosed patients, persistent Graves' disease patients had lower TCR Shannon entropy and fewer highly expanded clones, which suggests clonal expansion.

Libraries were built with multiplex PCR. Sequencing instrument: Illumina HiSeq 4000. CDR3 regions were amplified by Arm-PCR with iRepertoire HTBI primers to construct TCR beta libraries. Gel purification was performed on PCR products prior to sequencing. The authors' analysis ran thus. A total of roughly 65 TRBV and under 15 TRBJ segments were identified across samples and were used for gene usage analysis of CDR3 amino acid clonotypes. Filtered high-quality paired reads were merged into contigs using COPE and FqMerger. BLAST was used to align contigs to the IMGT TRBV, TRBD and TRBJ reference genes, and CDR3 was defined following IMGT. Clonotypes above 0.1% frequency were classified as highly expanded clones. Shannon entropy served as the measure of repertoire diversity, while the Gini coefficient captured V-J evenness. A clonotype found in more than one individual was treated as public. TCRdb reran the public reads through fastp at Q25 and MiXCR, keeping productive beta chains. Here each entry gathers all rows of one CDR3 protein and keeps the most common genes and DNA. The V and J calls shown here were made by TCRdb, not taken from the authors' results. Within this sample are 300,000 to 500,000 distinct CDR3 sequences, with more than 20% of them counted one time only. The leading ten clones occupy 20% of the sample.

The CDR3 runs 15 amino acids, cysteine and phenylalanine included. Of all the DNA, just the CDR3 is kept, 45 bases in frame from base 1. CDR1 and CDR2 (SGDLS, YYNGEE) derive from the germline V gene. Read against the paper, the sample's time point label means: persistent/refractory GD, antithyroid drugs over 5 years with positive TRAb. For both TCR sequencing and RNA sequencing, RNA was extracted from PBMCs using TRIzol. Graves' disease was diagnosed according to American Thyroid Association guidelines. Recruitment of patients was carried out at an endocrinology department in Xi'an, China. From each patient, roughly 9 milliliters of peripheral blood was collected into an EDTA anticoagulant tube. Ficoll Paque Plus density gradient separation was used to isolate PBMCs, and no further T cell sorting was performed. An Agilent 2100 Bioanalyzer and agarose gel were used to assess RNA quality, and a NanoDrop 2000 was used to measure RNA concentration.

There are a few counts of this clonotype. The antigen this receptor binds is unknown. The junction does not match germline at one end; this may be a read error. Sample: peripheral blood mononuclear cells (PBMCs), taken when the disease was refractory, from a patient treated with antithyroid drugs. This chain is built from TRBV9 and TRBJ1-1, with the D segment identity uncertain. This sequence originates from a female donor with Graves disease. The CDR3 reads as follows: CACSVVVGLDTEAFF. The sequenced DNA is TGTGCCTGCAGCGTAGTTGTGGGGTTGGACACTGAAGCTTTCTTT.